This entry lists 21 T cell receptor beta chains sequenced from one sample in a study of T-cell memory formation after mild COVID-19. From the 5' RACE reads, TCRdb called clonotypes with MiXCR, one entry per CDR3 protein. The data contain 110,000 to 150,000 distinct CDR3 sequences, 11% to 15% of them singletons. Sequencing was performed on PBMCs or a T cell subset sorted from them (not recorded which). The receptors shown here come from an adult woman who had mild COVID-19 (a few samples of this study predate the infection). Cell type and time point are not known.

This clonotype came up a few times. The rearrangement joins TRBV11-2 to TRBJ2-2; D is unresolved. Between the trimmed V and J ends, which lost 1 base and 0 bases, there was a span of 3 bases. The CDR3 extends over 14 amino acids. Germline CDR1 SGHAT, CDR2 FQNNGV. The CDR3 protein is CASSLGANTGELFF. The CDR3 DNA reads as TGTGCCAGCAGCTTAGGCGCGAACACCGGGGAGCTGTTTTTT.

This sequence joins TRBV19 and TRBJ2-7; tentative D call: TRBD1 (5 bases). The CDR3 is 14 residues long. The V end lost 9 bases, the J end lost 9 bases, and 24 bases lay between the germline ends. In germline, CDR1 is LNHDA, CDR2 SQIVND (reference sequence). The CDR3 sequence is CARPLGPPSVGQYF. CDR3 bases: TGTGCCAGACCCTTGGGGCCGCCGTCTGTCGGGCAGTACTTC. Complete variable domain (other parts from reference TRBV19 and TRBJ2-7): DGGITQSPKYLFRKEGQNVTLSCEQNLNHDAMYWYRQDPGQGLRLIYYSQIVNDFQKGDIAEGYSVSREKKESFPLTVTSAQKNPTAFYLCARPLGPPSVGQYFGPGTRLTVT.

V gene TRBV20-1 combines with J gene TRBJ2-1; the match to TRBD2 covers 11 bases. J was trimmed by 2 bases and V by 4 bases; bases with no gene match: 1. The CDR3 length is 14 residues. Germline V gene data show CDR1 as DFQATT and CDR2 as SNEGSKA (reference sequence). The CDR3 sequence: CSANSGGAYNEQFF. The DNA for the CDR3 is TGCAGTGCTAATAGCGGGGGGGCCTACAATGAGCAGTTCTTC.

A few counts support this clonotype. The chain links TRBV6-1 to TRBJ2-3; D not resolved. Trimming took off 7 bases at V and 3 bases at J, with 11 bases between the two ends. Germline V gives CDR1 MNHNS, CDR2 SASEGT. CDR3 length: 13 residues. CDR3 sequence reads: CASNPDATDTQYF. The CDR3 region has the DNA TGTGCCAGCAACCCAGACGCGACAGATACGCAGTATTTT.

This clonotype has only a few counts. This chain joins TRBV7-9 and TRBJ2-2, with 8 positions matching TRBD1. J was trimmed by 6 bases and V by 5 bases; bases with no gene match: 8. This CDR3 has 15 residues. CDR1 SEHNR and CDR2 FQNEAQ come from the germline V gene (reference sequence). For the CDR3, the DNA is TGTGCCAGCAGCGATCCGGGACAGGTCTCCGGGGAGCTGTTTTTT. The encoded protein is CASSDPGQVSGELFF.

The rearrangement links TRBV6-6 to TRBJ2-7, with TRBD2 matching over 11 bases. The CDR3 extends over 17 amino acids. The ends lost 5 bases at V and 0 bases at J; junction bases unmatched: 9. Per the germline V gene, CDR1 is MNHNY and CDR2 is SVGAGI (reference sequence). The CDR3: CASSPLLAGDLSYEQYF. DNA of the CDR3: TGTGCCAGCAGTCCATTACTAGCGGGAGATCTCTCCTACGAGCAGTACTTC.

This clonotype was observed a handful of times. This chain connects TRBV6-2 or TRBV6-3 to TRBJ1-4; perhaps TRBD1 as D (5 bases). Germline V gene sequence: CDR1 MNHEY, CDR2 SVGEGT. The CDR3 contains 14 residues. V was cut by 7 bases and J by 0 bases, with 9 bases left in between. CDR3 sequence: CASTRTTTNEKLFF. DNA of the CDR3: TGTGCCAGCACCAGGACAACAACTAATGAAAAACTGTTTTTT.

The sample holds a few counts of this clonotype. This chain links TRBV12-3 or TRBV12-4 with TRBJ2-1; D is possibly TRBD1 (6 bases). Trimming shortened V by 3 bases and J by 7 bases, and 10 bases separated the two germline ends. The length of the CDR3 is 13 residues. CDR3 sequence (DNA): TGTGCCAGCAGTTTTAACAGGGCGAATGAGCAGTTCTTC. Encoded protein: CASSFNRANEQFF.

The chain employs TRBV6-6 and TRBJ1-6; a weak D match, TRBD1 (6 bases). The CDR3 length is 13 residues. Germline V gene lookup returns CDR1 MNHNY and CDR2 SVGAGI (reference sequence). The V gene lost 7 bases and the J gene lost 6 bases, with 10 bases spanning the gap. The chain's CDR3 is CASMRGGNSPLHF. The CDR3 nucleotides read TGTGCCAGCATGAGAGGGGGTAATTCACCCCTCCACTTT.

Written as DNA, the CDR3 is TGCAGCGTTACCGGGACCAACTACGAGCAGTACTTC. Translating gives CSVTGTNYEQYF. The chain employs TRBV29-1 and TRBJ2-7; either TRBD1 or TRBD2 may fit D (5 bases each). CDR3 length: 12 amino acids. Germline-derived CDR1 and CDR2 are SQVTM and ANQGSEA. Trimming cost V 5 bases and J 3 bases, with 11 bases left between them.

This clonotype was seen at least ten times. The chain carries TRBV27 and TRBJ2-2; D gene ambiguous. Per the germline V gene, CDR1 is MNHEY and CDR2 is SMNVEV (reference sequence). The CDR3 consists of 11 residues. The V and J ends lost 7 bases and 3 bases respectively, with 3 bases between them. The CDR3 DNA reads TGTGCCAGCACGGACACCGGGGAGCTGTTTTTT. Amino acid sequence: CASTDTGELFF.

This chain links TRBV12-3 or TRBV12-4 with TRBJ2-5; D is perhaps TRBD1 (6 bases). The CDR3 covers 15 residues. Trimming cost V 5 bases and J 2 bases, with 15 bases left between them. The CDR3 spells CASSLTDRQQETQYF. CDR3 nucleotide sequence: TGTGCCAGCAGTCTTACAGACAGGCAACAAGAGACCCAGTACTTC.

This clonotype was seen only a few times. V is TRBV4-3 and J is TRBJ2-7, with 14 nucleotides matching TRBD2. The V gene end was trimmed by 6 bases and the J gene end by 5 bases; junction bases not matched to a gene: 6. The CDR3 sequence is 15 residues long. Germline V lookup: CDR1 LGHNA, CDR2 YSLEER. The CDR3 loop is CASSSGLAGVDEQYF. CDR3 nucleotide sequence: TGCGCCAGCAGTTCGGGACTAGCGGGAGTCGACGAGCAGTACTTC.

The rearrangement joins TRBV25-1 to TRBJ1-5, with D hard to call. Germline V gives CDR1 MGHDK, CDR2 SYGVNS. V was clipped by 6 bases and J by 4 bases, with 10 bases between them. The CDR3 has 13 residues. The DNA of the CDR3 is TGTGCCAGCAGGGGTAGCGAGAATCAGCCCCAGCATTTT. Translating it yields CASRGSENQPQHF.

A few counts support this clonotype. The V call is TRBV9, the J call TRBJ2-2, with no clear D. The CDR3 has 15 residues. Germline loops: CDR1 SGDLS, CDR2 YYNGEE. Trimming took off 7 bases at V and 0 bases at J, with 13 bases between the two ends. This CDR3 reads CASVGPDANTGELFF. In DNA form, the CDR3 reads TGTGCCAGCGTAGGACCGGACGCGAACACCGGGGAGCTGTTTTTT.

The chain has TRBV20-1 and TRBJ2-7, with 7 bases aligning to TRBD1. The CDR3 loop spans 13 amino acids. Germline V gene lookup returns CDR1 DFQATT and CDR2 SNEGSKA (reference sequence). V lost 7 bases and J lost 5; bases outside the gene matches: 11. CDR3 amino acids: CSGPGQTIHEQYF. The CDR3 DNA follows: TGCAGTGGGCCGGGACAGACTATCCACGAGCAGTACTTC.

This clonotype was recorded at least ten times. The gene calls are TRBV5-6 and TRBJ1-5, with a possible D match to TRBD1 (5 bases). Germline V gives CDR1 SGHDT, CDR2 YYEEEE. The CDR3 is made up of 15 amino acids. V lost 5 bases to trimming and J lost 3 bases, with 15 bases between them. The CDR3 nucleotides read TGTGCCAGCAGTCTCGCCGGGGCGGTCAATCAGCCCCAGCATTTT. This sequence encodes CASSLAGAVNQPQHF.

V gene TRBV11-3 combines with J gene TRBJ2-3; the match to TRBD2 covers 9 bases. With 1 base clipped from V and 6 bases from J, the junction kept 5 bases outside the gene matches. The CDR3 sequence is 15 residues long. The germline V gene has CDR1 SGHNT and CDR2 YENEEA. The CDR3 coding sequence is TGTGCCAGCAGCTTAGTAGCGGGAGCTCCGGATACGCAGTATTTT. It is translated as CASSLVAGAPDTQYF. Full variable domain (rest looked up from reference TRBV11-3 and TRBJ2-3): EAGVVQSPRYKIIEKKQPVAFWCNPISGHNTLYWYLQNLGQGPELLIRYENEEAVDDSQLPKDRFSAERLKGVDSTLKIQPAELGDSAVYLCASSLVAGAPDTQYFGPGTRLTVL.

The chain links TRBV4-1 to TRBJ1-1; possible D gene TRBD1, 5 bases. The length of the CDR3 is 16 residues. CDR1 MGHRA and CDR2 YSYEKL come from the germline V gene. The ends were cut back, 1 base at V and 5 bases at J, with 17 bases in the middle. The CDR3: CASSQGGQGALTEAFF. CDR3 sequence (DNA): TGCGCCAGCAGCCAAGGAGGGCAGGGAGCCCTAACTGAAGCTTTCTTT.

CDR3 region: CSAWTGGSYEQYF. The CDR3 nucleotides read TGCAGTGCATGGACAGGGGGGTCCTACGAGCAGTACTTC. The gene calls are TRBV20-1 and TRBJ2-7, with 10 nucleotides matching TRBD1. The length of the CDR3 is 13 residues. CDR1 is DFQATT and CDR2 is SNEGSKA in the germline V gene (reference sequence). Trimming took 6 bases from V and 1 from J; bases not matched to a gene: 3.

This chain links TRBV1 with TRBJ2-1; TRBD2 is the table's D call, not checked against the DNA. TRBV1 is a documented pseudogene. CDR3 length equals 14 residues. This chain's CDR3 is CTSRTPSGLAGQFF. In nucleotides, the CDR3 is TGCACCAGCAGAACGCCCAGCGGACTAGCCGGGCAGTTCTTC.